The T cell receptor beta chain described here comes from a study of cytomegalovirus exposure and HLA in healthy donors. V gave up 2 bases and J gave up 0 bases; unmatched junction bases: 26. The CDR3 contains 23 residues. Germline CDR1 GTSNPN, CDR2 SVGIG (reference sequence). PCR primers comprised 60 Vbeta and 13 Jbeta primers. Clones were sequenced by immunoSEQ multiplex PCR, and TCRdb holds only the in-frame ones, with some missing. This listing includes approximately 72,000 clones. What was sequenced was PBMCs. The TCR sequence derives from a middle-aged woman in good health and CMV-seropositive. The rearrangement links TRBV30 to TRBJ1-5; 9 bases are shared with TRBD1. This CDR3 is CAWSHPGTGKYQRGGDSNQPQHF. CDR3 DNA: TGTGCCTGGAGTCACCCCGGGACAGGGAAATATCAACGTGGAGGGGATAGCAATCAGCCCCAGCATTTT.